The 10 T cell receptor beta chains in this list originate from one sample, sequenced in a study of T cell responses to AZD1222 COVID-19 vaccine. Repertoires were generated with immunoSEQ multiplex PCR, while TCRdb's copy carries only in-frame clones and drops some. Of approximately 100,000 clones listed, 85% to 90% were seen once; the top ten hold approximately 5%. Sequencing used peripheral blood, obtained 28 days after the second AZD1222 dose. Every receptor here comes from an adult who received the AZD1222 COVID-19 vaccine.

The V gene is TRBV19, the J gene TRBJ1-2; 9 positions agree with TRBD1. The germline CDR1 and CDR2 sequences are LNHDA and SQIVND (reference sequence). The CDR3 has 13 amino acids. The ends lost 6 bases at V and 6 bases at J; junction bases unmatched: 5. The DNA for the CDR3 is TGTGCCAGTAGACTACAGGGGGCGGATGGCTACACCTTC. Translating it yields CASRLQGADGYTF.

J is TRBJ2-7 and V is TRBV11-2, with D perhaps matching TRBD1 (6 bases). Germline V gene data show CDR1 as SGHAT and CDR2 as FQNNGV. The CDR3 spans 13 residues. Trimming took 5 bases from V and 2 from J, leaving 10 bases between them. This CDR3 reads CASSRRQAYEQYF. As DNA, the CDR3 is TGTGCCAGCAGCCGGCGACAGGCCTACGAGCAGTACTTC.

This rearrangement joins TRBV29-1 to TRBJ1-1; TRBD1 might be the D (5 bases). This CDR3 spans 14 amino acids. Germline CDR1 is SQVTM and CDR2 is ANQGSEA. V was pared by 3 bases and J by 0 bases, with 11 bases between. The CDR3 coding sequence is TGCAGCGTTGACGTCGGGGGAATGAACACTGAAGCTTTCTTT. Translated, it gives CSVDVGGMNTEAFF.

The genes are TRBV19 and TRBJ2-7; 8 bases fit TRBD1. CDR3 length: 19 residues. Germline V gives CDR1 LNHDA, CDR2 SQIVND (reference sequence). J gave up 4 bases and V 5 bases, and 22 bases lay outside the gene matches. The DNA for the CDR3 is TGTGCCAGTAGTCCCCTCCGGGACAGGAGAATCGAAGGCCCATACGAGCAGTACTTC. Translated: CASSPLRDRRIEGPYEQYF.

This sequence joins TRBV7-9 and TRBJ1-1; TRBD1 matches 8 bases. The J segment lost 7 bases and the V segment lost 5 bases, leaving 9 bases of the junction unmatched. Germline V lookup: CDR1 SEHNR, CDR2 FQNEAQ (reference sequence). There are 14 residues in the CDR3. The CDR3 here is CASSPRQGASEAFF. The CDR3 DNA reads as TGTGCCAGCAGCCCCCGGCAGGGGGCGAGTGAAGCTTTCTTT.

A single count supports this clone. The V call is TRBV7-9, the J call TRBJ1-5; no clear D. The CDR3 extends over 14 amino acids. The germline V gene has CDR1 SEHNR and CDR2 FQNEAQ (reference sequence). The ends were cut back, 6 bases at V and 0 bases at J, with 9 bases in the middle. The CDR3 sequence: CASSQGNSNQPQHF. For the CDR3, the DNA is TGTGCCAGCAGTCAAGGGAATAGCAATCAGCCCCAGCATTTT. The variable domain in full, with the rest retrieved from reference TRBV7-9 and TRBJ1-5, is DTGVSQNPRHKITKRGQNVTFRCDPISEHNRLYWYRQTLGQGPEFLTYFQNEAQLEKSRLLSDRFSAERPKGSFSTLEIQRTEQGDSAMYLCASSQGNSNQPQHFGDGTRLSIL.

The chain uses TRBV9 and TRBJ1-4; D unresolved. The CDR3 is 15 residues long. The ends were cut back, 0 bases at V and 0 bases at J, with 6 bases in the middle. The germline V gene has CDR1 SGDLS and CDR2 YYNGEE. CDR3 nucleotide sequence: TGTGCCAGCAGCGTAGCGGGGTCAACTAATGAAAAACTGTTTTTT. Encoded protein: CASSVAGSTNEKLFF.

V is TRBV6-5 and J is TRBJ1-6; D not resolved. The CDR3 contains 13 residues. Germline V gene sequence: CDR1 MNHEY, CDR2 SVGAGI. The V end was cut by 8 bases, the J end by 7 bases, with 12 bases between. CDR3 sequence: CASSRTANSPLHF. CDR3 bases: TGTGCCAGCTCCCGGACGGCCAATTCACCCCTCCACTTT.

This clone appeared a single time. The V call is TRBV19, the J call TRBJ2-1, with D perhaps assigned TRBD1 or TRBD2 (6 bases each). Germline loops: CDR1 LNHDA, CDR2 SQIVND (reference sequence). The CDR3 is 17 amino acids. V was clipped by 6 bases and J by 12 bases, with 30 bases between them. The CDR3 DNA is TGTGCCAGTAGCCAACTTCTTTCACGGAGGGGGTCCTTCGGGCAGTTCTTC. Translation: CASSQLLSRRGSFGQFF.

This clone was seen a few times. The genes are TRBV7-6 and TRBJ2-5, with 8 bases that match TRBD1. V trimming: 5 bases; J trimming: 6 bases; junction bases outside the gene matches: 11. The CDR3 has 15 amino acids. CDR1 is SGHVS, CDR2 FNYEAQ, per germline. The chain's CDR3 is CASSQAGTGGKTQYF. CDR3 in DNA: TGTGCCAGCAGCCAAGCCGGGACAGGAGGGAAGACCCAGTACTTC.